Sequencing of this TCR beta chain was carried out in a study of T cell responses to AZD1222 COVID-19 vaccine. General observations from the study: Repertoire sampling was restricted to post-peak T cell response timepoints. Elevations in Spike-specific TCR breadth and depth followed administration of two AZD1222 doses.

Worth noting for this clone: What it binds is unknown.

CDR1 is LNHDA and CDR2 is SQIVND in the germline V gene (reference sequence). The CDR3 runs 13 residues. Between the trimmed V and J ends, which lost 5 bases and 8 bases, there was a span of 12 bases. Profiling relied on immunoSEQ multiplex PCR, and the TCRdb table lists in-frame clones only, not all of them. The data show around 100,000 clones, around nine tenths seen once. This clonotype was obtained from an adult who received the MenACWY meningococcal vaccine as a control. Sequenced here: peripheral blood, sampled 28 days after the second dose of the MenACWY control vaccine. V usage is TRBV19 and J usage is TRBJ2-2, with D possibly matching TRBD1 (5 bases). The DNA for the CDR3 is TGTGCCAGTAGTGGGCAGGGTCCGGGGGAGCTGTTTTTT. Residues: CASSGQGPGELFF.